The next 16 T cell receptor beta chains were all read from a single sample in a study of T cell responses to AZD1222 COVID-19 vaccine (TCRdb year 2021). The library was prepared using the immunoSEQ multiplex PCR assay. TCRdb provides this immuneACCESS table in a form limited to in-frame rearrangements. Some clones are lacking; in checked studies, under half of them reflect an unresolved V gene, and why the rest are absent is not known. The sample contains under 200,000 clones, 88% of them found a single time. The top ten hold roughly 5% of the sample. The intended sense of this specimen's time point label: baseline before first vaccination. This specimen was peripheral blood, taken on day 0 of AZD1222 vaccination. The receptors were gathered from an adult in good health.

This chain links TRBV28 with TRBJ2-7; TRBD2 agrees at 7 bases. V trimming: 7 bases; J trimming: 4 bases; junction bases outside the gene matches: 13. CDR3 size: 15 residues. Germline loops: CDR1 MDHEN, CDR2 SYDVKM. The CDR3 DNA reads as TGTGCCAGCACCTCGGGCGGGAGAATTATTTACGAGCAGTACTTC. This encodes CASTSGGRIIYEQYF.

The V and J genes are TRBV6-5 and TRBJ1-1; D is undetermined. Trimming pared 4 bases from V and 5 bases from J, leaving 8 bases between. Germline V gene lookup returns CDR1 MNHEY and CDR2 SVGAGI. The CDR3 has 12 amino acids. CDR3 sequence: CASSSPPTEAFF. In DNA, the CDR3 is TGTGCCAGCAGTTCCCCACCAACTGAAGCTTTCTTT.

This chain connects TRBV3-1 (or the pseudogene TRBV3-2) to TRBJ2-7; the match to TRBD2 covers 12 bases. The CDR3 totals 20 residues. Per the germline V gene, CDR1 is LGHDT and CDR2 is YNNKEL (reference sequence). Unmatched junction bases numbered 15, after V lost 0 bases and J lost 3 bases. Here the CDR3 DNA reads TGTGCCAGCAGCCAAGATCGGCCCCTCTTCCGACTAGCGGGAGTCTACGAGCAGTACTTC. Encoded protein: CASSQDRPLFRLAGVYEQYF.

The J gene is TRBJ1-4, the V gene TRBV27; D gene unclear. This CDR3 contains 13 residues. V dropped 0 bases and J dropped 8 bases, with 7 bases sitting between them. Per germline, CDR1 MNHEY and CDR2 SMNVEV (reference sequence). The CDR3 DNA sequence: TGTGCCAGCAGTTTATCGAGAGAGGAAAAACTGTTTTTT. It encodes CASSLSREEKLFF.

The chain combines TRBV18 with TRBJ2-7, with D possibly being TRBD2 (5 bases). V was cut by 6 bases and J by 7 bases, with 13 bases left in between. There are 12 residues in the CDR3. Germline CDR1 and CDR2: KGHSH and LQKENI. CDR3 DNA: TGTGCCAGCTCCCAAGGACCGGGGGAGCAGTACTTC. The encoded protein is CASSQGPGEQYF.

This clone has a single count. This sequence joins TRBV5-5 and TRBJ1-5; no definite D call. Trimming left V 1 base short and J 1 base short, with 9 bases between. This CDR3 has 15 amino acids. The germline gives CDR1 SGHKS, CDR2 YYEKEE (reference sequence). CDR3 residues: CASSLRGGSNQPQHF. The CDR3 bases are TGTGCCAGCAGCTTGCGGGGAGGCAGCAATCAGCCCCAGCATTTT.

This CDR3 is CASSLIQGRTGELFF. The CDR3 DNA is TGTGCCAGCAGTCTAATCCAGGGACGCACCGGGGAGCTGTTTTTT. The chain links TRBV6-5 to TRBJ2-2; D is possibly TRBD1 or TRBD2 (5 bases each). The CDR3 has 15 residues. The germline V gene encodes CDR1 MNHEY and CDR2 SVGAGI. V lost 5 bases and J lost 4, with 14 bases in between.

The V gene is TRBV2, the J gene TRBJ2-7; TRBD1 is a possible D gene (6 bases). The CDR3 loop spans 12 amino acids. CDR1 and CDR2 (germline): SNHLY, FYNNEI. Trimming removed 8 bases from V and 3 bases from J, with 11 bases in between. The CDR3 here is CASRGQGYEQYF. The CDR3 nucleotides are TGTGCCAGCCGGGGACAAGGCTACGAGCAGTACTTC.

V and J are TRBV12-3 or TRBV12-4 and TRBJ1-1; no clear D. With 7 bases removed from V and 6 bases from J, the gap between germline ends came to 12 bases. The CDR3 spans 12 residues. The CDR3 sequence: CASTLSGAEAFF. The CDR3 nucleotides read TGTGCCAGCACCCTAAGCGGAGCTGAAGCTTTCTTT.

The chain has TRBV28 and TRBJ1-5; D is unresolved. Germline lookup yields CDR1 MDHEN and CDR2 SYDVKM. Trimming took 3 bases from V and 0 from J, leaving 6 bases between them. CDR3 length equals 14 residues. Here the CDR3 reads CASSFPYSNQPQHF. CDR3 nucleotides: TGTGCCAGCAGTTTCCCATATAGCAATCAGCCCCAGCATTTT.

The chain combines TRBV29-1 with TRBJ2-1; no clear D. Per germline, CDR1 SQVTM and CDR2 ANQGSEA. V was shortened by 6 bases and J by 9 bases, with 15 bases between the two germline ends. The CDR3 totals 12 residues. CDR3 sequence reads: CSVEPRLGEQFF. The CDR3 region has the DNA TGCAGCGTGGAGCCCAGGTTGGGTGAGCAGTTCTTC.

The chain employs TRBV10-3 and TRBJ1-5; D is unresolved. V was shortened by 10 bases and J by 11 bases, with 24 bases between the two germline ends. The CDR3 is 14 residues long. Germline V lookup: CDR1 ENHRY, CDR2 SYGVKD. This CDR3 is CASVRSLSDKTQHF. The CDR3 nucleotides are TGTGCCAGCGTTAGGAGCCTGAGCGATAAGACCCAGCATTTT.

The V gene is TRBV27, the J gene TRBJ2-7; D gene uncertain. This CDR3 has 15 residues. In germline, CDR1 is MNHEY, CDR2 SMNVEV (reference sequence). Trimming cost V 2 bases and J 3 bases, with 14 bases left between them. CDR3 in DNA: TGTGCCAGCAGTTTAACACCGAACAAAGGCTACGAGCAGTACTTC. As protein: CASSLTPNKGYEQYF.

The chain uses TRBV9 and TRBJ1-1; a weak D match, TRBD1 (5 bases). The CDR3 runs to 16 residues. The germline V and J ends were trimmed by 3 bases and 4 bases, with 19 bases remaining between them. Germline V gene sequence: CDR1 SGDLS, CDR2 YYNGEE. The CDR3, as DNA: TGTGCCAGCAGCGAGGGGAGGGGCGGGCTTGGCACTGAAGCTTTCTTT. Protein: CASSEGRGGLGTEAFF.

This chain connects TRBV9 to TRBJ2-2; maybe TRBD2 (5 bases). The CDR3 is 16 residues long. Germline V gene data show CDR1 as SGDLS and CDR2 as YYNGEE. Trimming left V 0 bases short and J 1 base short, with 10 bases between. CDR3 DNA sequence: TGTGCCAGCAGCGTAGAAGTTAGCGAGAACACCGGGGAGCTGTTTTTT. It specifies CASSVEVSENTGELFF. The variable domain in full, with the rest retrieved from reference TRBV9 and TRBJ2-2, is DSGVTQTPKHLITATGQRVTLRCSPRSGDLSVYWYQQSLDQGLQFLIQYYNGEERAKGNILERFSAQQFPDLHSELNLSSLELGDSALYFCASSVEVSENTGELFFGEGSRLTVL.

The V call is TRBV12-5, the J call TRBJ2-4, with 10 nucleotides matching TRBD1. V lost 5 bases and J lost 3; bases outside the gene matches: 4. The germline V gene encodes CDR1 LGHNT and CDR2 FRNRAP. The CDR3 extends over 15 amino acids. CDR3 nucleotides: TGTGCTAGTGGTCGACAGGGGGCAAGCAAAAACATTCAGTACTTC. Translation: CASGRQGASKNIQYF.